Described below is a single TCR beta chain sequence and its context. The target antigen is unknown. J gave up 2 bases and V 8 bases, and 5 bases lay outside the gene matches. Germline CDR1 reads SGHRS; CDR2 reads YFSETQ. CDR3 length equals 14 residues. Treatment described: around 19 received Ad26.COV2.S at low or high dose, single or two shots; five or six received placebo; per-sample allocation not given. Sample collection was performed on day 63 after the first vaccine or placebo injection. Measured with immunoSEQ multiplex PCR; TCRdb has only the in-frame clones, and not every one. Of 350,000 to 450,000 clones detected, about 90% appear once; the ten largest clones hold less than 2%. The record originates from a study of Ad26.COV2.S vaccination and SARS-CoV-2 variants. The overall study: Into the muscle, Ad26.COV2.S was dosed once or twice, 56 days apart. The study's findings and limits: Non-spike TCR breadth showed similarity between vaccine and placebo recipients. Greater spike-specific TCR breadth was seen in vaccine recipients than in placebo recipients. The TCR breadth and depth analyses may have produced an underestimate of total T cell responses.

The rearrangement joins TRBV5-1 to TRBJ2-7; 12 bases align to TRBD2. The sequence was collected from a person between 18 and 59 years old who received the Ad26.COV2.S COVID-19 vaccine or a placebo. The sample consisted of peripheral blood, taken in a trial of Ad26.COV2.S vaccine versus placebo. This chain's CDR3 is CASRTSGDAYEQYF. DNA for the CDR3: TGCGCCAGTAGGACTAGCGGGGATGCCTACGAGCAGTACTTC.